This entry lists 3 T cell receptor beta chains sequenced from one sample in a study of OX40 agonist ivuxolimab in advanced cancers. Data came from immunoSEQ multiplex PCR; TCRdb stores just in-frame clones and leaves some out. The sample shows some 74,000 clones, more than 85% of them seen only once. The sample in question was CD4+ or CD8+ T cells sorted from blood, obtained in a trial of the OX40 agonist ivuxolimab. The receptors were gathered from an adult with an advanced solid tumor such as melanoma, head and neck, liver or kidney cancer.

The J gene is TRBJ2-2, the V gene TRBV18; no definite D call. The germline gives CDR1 KGHSH, CDR2 LQKENI. This CDR3 comprises 13 residues. The ends were cut back, 1 base at V and 6 bases at J, with 6 bases in the middle. The CDR3 DNA reads TGTGCCAGCTCACCACTCCCCGCCGGGGAGCTGTTTTTT. It encodes CASSPLPAGELFF.

This clone was seen a handful of times. V and J are TRBV10-3 and TRBJ1-3; D is unresolved. Trimming took 2 bases from V and 0 from J, leaving 5 bases between them. The germline CDR1 and CDR2 sequences are ENHRY and SYGVKD. The CDR3 has 14 residues. The CDR3 is CAISETSSGNTIYF. The DNA for the CDR3 is TGTGCCATCAGTGAGACGAGCTCTGGAAACACCATATATTTT.

The rearrangement joins TRBV5-4 to TRBJ2-3; D not resolved. V was clipped by 0 bases and J by 6 bases, with 8 bases between them. The CDR3 sequence is 13 residues long. From germline, CDR1 is SGHNT and CDR2 YYREEE (reference sequence). Written as DNA, the CDR3 is TGTGCCAGCAGCTTGGGTATGGGGGATACGCAGTATTTT. This translates into CASSLGMGDTQYF. Based on the CDR3 plus reference TRBV5-4 and TRBJ2-3, the full variable domain is ETGVTQSPTHLIKTRGQQVTLRCSSQSGHNTVSWYQQALGQGPQFIFQYYREEENGRGNFPPRFSGLQFPNYSSELNVNALELDDSALYLCASSLGMGDTQYFGPGTRLTVL.